This T cell receptor (beta chain) was found in a study of OX40 agonist ivuxolimab in advanced cancers. Whole-study context: A partial response was reached by three patients: one with hepatocellular carcinoma and two with cutaneous melanoma.

Profiling relied on immunoSEQ multiplex PCR, and the TCRdb table lists in-frame clones only, not all of them. The profile shows about 46,000 clones, 89% of them singletons. Trimming removed 6 bases from V and 8 bases from J; junction bases left unmatched: 12. Germline V gene lookup returns CDR1 SQVTM and CDR2 ANQGSEA. The CDR3 extends over 14 amino acids. The clonotype comes from an adult with an advanced solid tumor such as melanoma, head and neck, liver or kidney cancer. This specimen was CD4+ or CD8+ T cells sorted from blood, taken in a trial of the OX40 agonist ivuxolimab. The chain has TRBV29-1 and TRBJ2-1; 8 bases line up with TRBD2. CDR3 DNA: TGCAGCGTGAGATCAGCGGGAGTCATGGATGAGCAGTTCTTC. Its translation: CSVRSAGVMDEQFF.